The clone carrying this T cell receptor (beta chain) was counted at least ten times. Its antigen is not identified. Germline values: CDR1 SGHAT, CDR2 FQDESV (reference sequence). The CDR3 extends over 15 amino acids. V was shortened by 3 bases and J by 5 bases, with 16 bases between the two germline ends. Individuals selected for sequencing had exhibited CD8+CD57+ cell expansion on flow cytometry. The patients all had a severe acquired aplastic anemia diagnosis. CDR3 and TCR beta VDJ profiling relied on a genomic DNA template. TCRdb analysed the reads with MiXCR anew, one entry per CDR3 protein. The sample lists some 200,000 distinct CDR3 sequences, less than 60% occurring once. This sample is drawn from a study of CD8+CD57+ T cells in acquired aplastic anemia. In the study overall: Isolated CD4+ and CD8+ cells, once sorted, yielded DNA averaging 3.2 ug.

The study's findings and limits: Patients showed no significant difference from controls in CD8+ Simpson's diversity. The study identified roughly 29 CD8+ CDR3 sequences shared by patients and controls.

The rearrangement links TRBV11-1 to TRBJ2-5, with TRBD1 as a possible D gene (6 bases). This receptor was obtained from a human donor with aplastic anemia. Sequenced: sorted CD4+, CD8+, or CD8+CD57+ T cells (not recorded which) from PBMCs. CDR3 sequence (DNA): TGTGCCAGCAGCTTTGGAAACAGGGAGTCGGAGACCCAGTACTTC. As protein: CASSFGNRESETQYF.